Each of the 15 T cell receptor beta chains below was sequenced from the same sample in a study of Tregs in tolerant kidney transplant recipients. Repertoires were generated with immunoSEQ multiplex PCR, while TCRdb's copy carries only in-frame clones and drops some. The table includes 80,000 or so clones, around nine tenths detected once. Mixed chimerism was transient after nonmyeloablative marrow transplants from related graft donors. Sequenced material: CD4+ T cells from blood (PBMCs), taken 24 months after the transplant. Source of these receptors: a human patient who received a combined kidney and bone marrow transplant. Some T cells may possibly be graft donor cells.

The chain employs TRBV27 and TRBJ2-2; 7 bases agree with TRBD2. V lost 7 bases and J lost 1; bases outside the gene matches: 3. Germline V gives CDR1 MNHEY, CDR2 SMNVEV (reference sequence). CDR3 length: 14 residues. The DNA for the CDR3 is TGTGCCAGCATAGCGGGCGGGAACACCGGGGAGCTGTTTTTT. Protein product: CASIAGGNTGELFF.

The chain has TRBV10-3 and TRBJ1-2; D call uncertain. Trimming removed 4 bases at V and 4 bases at J, with 13 bases between. From germline, CDR1 is ENHRY and CDR2 SYGVKD. This CDR3 is 14 amino acids long. The CDR3 sequence is CAISGEQERYGYTF. The CDR3 DNA follows: TGTGCCATCAGTGGAGAACAAGAGCGCTATGGCTACACCTTC.

V usage is TRBV5-4 and J usage is TRBJ2-7; 8 nucleotides match TRBD1. This CDR3 has 16 amino acids. The germline gives CDR1 SGHNT, CDR2 YYREEE (reference sequence). V dropped 4 bases and J dropped 2; count of bases not matched to a gene: 11. The CDR3 region is CASSPHLGQATYEQYF. The CDR3 region has the DNA TGTGCCAGCAGCCCCCATCTGGGACAGGCGACCTACGAGCAGTACTTC.

The chain recombines TRBV21-1 with TRBJ2-2; TRBD2 is the table's D call and was not checked against the DNA. TRBV21-1 is designated a pseudogene. The CDR3 has 17 residues. The CDR3 DNA reads TGTGCCAGCAGCAAAGAAAGGTGGGAGAGACGTCCCGGGGAGCTGTTTTTT. It codes for CASSKERWERRPGELFF.

The chain has TRBV4-3 and TRBJ2-3; D remains ambiguous. CDR3 length equals 15 residues. Germline V gene lookup returns CDR1 LGHNA and CDR2 YSLEER. The germline V and J ends were trimmed by 0 bases and 0 bases, with 7 bases remaining between them. CDR3 protein: CASSQEAASTDTQYF. The CDR3 DNA follows: TGCGCCAGCAGCCAAGAGGCCGCAAGCACAGATACGCAGTATTTT.

V usage is TRBV19 and J usage is TRBJ1-5; 10 nucleotides agree with TRBD1. CDR3 length: 17 residues. V trimming: 2 bases; J trimming: 3 bases; junction bases outside the gene matches: 7. CDR1 and CDR2 (germline): LNHDA, SQIVND (reference sequence). The CDR3 spells CASSISGTGAFNQPQHF. CDR3 nucleotide sequence: TGTGCCAGTAGTATATCCGGGACAGGGGCCTTCAATCAGCCCCAGCATTTT.

The rearrangement joins TRBV5-1 to TRBJ2-3, with 11 nucleotides matching TRBD2. CDR3 length equals 16 residues. Germline V gene data show CDR1 as SGHRS and CDR2 as YFSETQ. Trimming cost V 3 bases and J 6 bases; bases outside gene matches: 9. The DNA for the CDR3 is TGCGCCAGCAGCTCCGGACTAGCGGGCCCGGGGGATACGCAGTATTTT. Amino acids: CASSSGLAGPGDTQYF.

Only one count was recorded for this clone. V is TRBV27 and J is TRBJ1-1, with TRBD1 identical over 7 bases. Germline-derived CDR1 and CDR2 are MNHEY and SMNVEV (reference sequence). The CDR3 loop spans 19 amino acids. V shed 5 bases, J shed 0 bases, and the junction held 18 bases outside the gene matches. The CDR3 loop reads CASSGRFAQGRWVNTEAFF. The CDR3 DNA sequence: TGTGCCAGCAGTGGACGATTCGCACAGGGGCGATGGGTGAACACTGAAGCTTTCTTT.

This clone was recorded once. The CDR3, as DNA: TGCGCCAGCTACCCGACAGGGCGCACAGATACGCAGTATTTT. Encoded protein: CASYPTGRTDTQYF. V and J are TRBV5-1 and TRBJ2-3, with 7 positions matching TRBD1. The CDR3 has 14 residues. CDR1 and CDR2 (germline): SGHRS, YFSETQ. J lost 1 base, V lost 7 bases, and 6 bases had no gene match.

This chain joins TRBV30 and TRBJ1-1, with 9 bases fitting TRBD1. The CDR3 runs to 15 residues. Germline V CDR1 and CDR2: GTSNPN, SVGIG (reference sequence). V was pared by 2 bases and J by 2 bases, with 6 bases of the junction left unmatched. The CDR3 region has the DNA TGTGCCTGGAGTAGGACAGGGGTGATTAACACTGAAGCTTTCTTT. Protein product: CAWSRTGVINTEAFF.

This chain uses TRBV5-4 with TRBJ1-1, with a weak D call TRBD1 (6 bases). Germline loops: CDR1 SGHNT, CDR2 YYREEE (reference sequence). CDR3 size: 15 residues. The V gene lost 1 base and the J gene lost 5 bases, with 15 bases spanning the gap. In DNA, the CDR3 is TGTGCCAGCAGCTTGACTAACAGGGTAGGGACTGAAGCTTTCTTT. Protein sequence: CASSLTNRVGTEAFF.

This chain uses TRBV4-2 with TRBJ2-7; 8 bases fit TRBD2. The CDR3 has 16 amino acids. V lost 5 bases, J lost 4 bases, and 13 bases stayed unmatched. The germline gives CDR1 LGHNA, CDR2 YNFKEQ. The CDR3 DNA reads TGTGCCAGCAGCGCTTCCTTAGCGGGACCACGGTACGAGCAGTACTTC. Protein: CASSASLAGPRYEQYF.

The chain links TRBV14 to TRBJ1-2; tentative D call: TRBD1 (6 bases). The length of the CDR3 is 14 residues. Deletions cut 6 bases from V and 2 bases from J, with 13 bases between. Germline CDR1 and CDR2: SGHDN and FVKESK. CDR3 sequence reads: CASRPLQGNYGYTF. As DNA, the CDR3 is TGTGCCAGCAGGCCCCTTCAGGGGAACTATGGCTACACCTTC.

V and J are TRBV29-1 and TRBJ2-2, with 12 positions matching TRBD2. CDR1 and CDR2 from the germline V gene are SQVTM and ANQGSEA. The trim removed 7 bases at V and 4 bases at J, leaving 4 bases unmatched. There are 14 residues in the CDR3. The chain's CDR3 is CSAGLAGLTGELFF. In DNA form, the CDR3 reads TGCAGCGCAGGACTAGCGGGGCTCACCGGGGAGCTGTTTTTT.

The V and J genes are TRBV19 and TRBJ2-3; 11 bases are a match to TRBD2. The junction had 6 bases not matched to a gene; V was cut back by 6 bases and J by 4 bases. CDR1 is LNHDA, CDR2 SQIVND, per germline (reference sequence). This CDR3 region has 15 residues. Here the CDR3 reads CASSIGLAGADTQYF. DNA of the CDR3: TGTGCCAGTAGCATCGGACTAGCGGGCGCAGATACGCAGTATTTT.